This TCR beta chain was obtained from a study of shared clonotypes between healthy human individuals (dated by TCRdb to about 2020). In the study overall: A couple of women and a few men aged 18 to 49 years were included in the cohort. Blood TCR repertoires of a handful of healthy adults were deeply sequenced to estimate repertoire size and the extent of clonotype sharing between individuals. Between about 0.94 and 8.9 billion PBMCs per donor were obtained by leukapheresis. To increase sequencing depth and limit assay-specific biases, TCR repertoire library preparation and sequencing were carried out by different laboratories using diverse techniques.

This clone was detected once. No antigen is known for it. The input lacks base qualities; no much larger clone sits a single base away. Using the deep immunoSEQ assay, multiplex PCR amplified TCR CDR3 regions from genomic DNA. For each cell subset, the extracted genomic DNA was distributed evenly across all wells of several immunoSEQ 96-well plates, and each plate served as one replicate. For unsorted PBMC, approximately 0.3 ug of genomic DNA, equivalent to about 30,000 T cell genomes, went into each replicate PCR. Ten immunoSEQ deep assay plates were used to sequence the unsorted PBMC genomic DNA. The purified libraries were quantified using a Qubit 3.0 fluorometer, sized with a Bioanalyzer 2100, and then quantified again using the KAPA Library Quantification kit. Each immunoSEQ 96-well plate was sequenced on its own single-read 150-cycle Illumina NextSeq 550 flow cell. Under the source paper's analysis protocol: Because the immunoSEQ output held only junctional sequences and lacked quality scores, the filtering could not match the filtering applied to full-length reads. Sequences were annotated with PyIR, a Python wrapper for IgBLAST v1.9, and V/J genes and CDR3 were assigned using IMGT germline references. Reads with weak V/J assignments (E-value above 1e-6), missing CDR3, stop codons, out-of-frame junctions, or ambiguous translated residues were removed. A V3J clonotype was defined by an identical inferred V gene, J gene, and CDR3 amino acid sequence. To compute the percentage overlap between repertoires, the number of shared unique clonotypes was divided by the size of the smaller repertoire. Richness of each repertoire was evaluated using RTK rarefaction, the Chao1 estimator, and Recon v2.1 estimates of unobserved clonotypes. Imported from immuneACCESS, the table was reduced by TCRdb to in-frame sequences with V and J called. These copies leave out some clones; in studies compared against another copy, an unresolved V gene accounts for under half, and the cause of the remainder is not known. V and J calls and clone size come straight from that table; D and trimming were deduced from the DNA. A total of 450,000 to 500,000 clones appear in this sample, around 73% of them only once. The top ten hold 12% of the sample.

Germline trimming amounts to 4 bases on V and 0 bases on J, with 6 as the count of junction bases outside the gene matches. There are 15 amino acids in the CDR3, from cysteine to phenylalanine inclusive. Solely the CDR3 DNA is kept, with 45 bases framed from the first base. From the germline V gene (reference sequence), CDR1 is SGHNT and CDR2 is YYREEE. Points the paper makes about the study in general: Pairwise subsampling indicated that sequencing depth was expected to affect the degree of clonotype sharing among donors. Sampling was limited to blood, and TCR repertoires in tissue likely differ from TCR repertoires in blood. Because the study included only a small number of donors, the genetic and exposure-history diversity represented was limited.

Donors were healthy HIV-negative adults with no recently reported acute infections or vaccinations. Every donor was a Caucasian adult residing in Nashville, Tennessee, USA. For unsorted samples, about 90 million PBMCs were counted, and genomic DNA was extracted using the QIAamp DNA Blood Mini kit. Blood was collected by leukapheresis, and PBMCs were isolated by Ficoll-Histopaque density gradient centrifugation and then cryopreserved in liquid nitrogen vapor phase. This sequence was found in a woman between 40 and 50 years old in good health. Some clones in this sample may be carry-over from other donors' samples. Sequenced sample: PBMCs. Recombination joined TRBV5-4 with TRBJ1-1; TRBD1 lines up with 7 middle nucleotides. The base sequence is TGTGCCAGCAGCCCCGGGACAGCCATGAACACTGAAGCTTTCTTT. This codes for CASSPGTAMNTEAFF.